The source of this TCR beta chain is a study of T cells in Graves' hyperthyroidism and ophthalmopathy. As for the study in general: Pretreatment peripheral blood was obtained at initial diagnosis. Study conclusions and caveats: From stable hyperthyroidism, ophthalmopathy was separated by a 13 V-J model.

TCR beta CDR3 regions were amplified from RNA. Researchers ran a first-round RT-PCR on the TCR CDR3 using the HTBI primer set. TCRdb re-derived calls from the multiplex PCR reads in MiXCR, one entry per CDR3 protein. The table shows a few hundred thousand distinct CDR3 sequences, with 16% occurring only once. There are many counts of this clonotype. Its antigen is still unknown. The diagnoses drew upon clinical symptoms, serum thyroxine and TRAb, thyroid ultrasound and orbital computed tomography. CDR3 length equals 18 residues. Per the germline V gene, CDR1 is SGHVS and CDR2 is FQNEAQ. With V trimmed by 2 bases and J by 7 bases, 14 bases remained unmatched.

Specimen: blood. The TCR comes from a woman between 40 and 50 years old with Graves' ophthalmopathy. The rearrangement links TRBV7-8 to TRBJ1-5; 10 positions agree with TRBD1. The chain's CDR3 is CASSLLGQGLPPSQPQHF. CDR3 coding DNA: TGTGCCAGCAGCTTATTGGGACAGGGGCTCCCCCCGAGCCAGCCCCAGCATTTT.